This TCR beta chain was observed in a study of CD8+CD57+ T cells in acquired aplastic anemia. The wider study: The DNA of sorted CD4+ and CD8+ cells averaged approximately 3.4 ug. Study conclusions and caveats: Patients and controls turned out to have 25 to 35 CD8+ CDR3 sequences in common.

A note on this clonotype: Antigen specificity is unknown.

Trimming took 6 bases from V and 4 from J, leaving 19 bases between them. Germline V lookup: CDR1 SNHLY, CDR2 FYNNEI. The CDR3 extends over 15 amino acids. Genomic DNA provided the template from which TCR beta VDJ and CDR3 profiles were obtained. TCRdb analysed the reads with MiXCR anew, one entry per CDR3 protein. This table has more than 150,000 distinct CDR3 sequences, roughly 45% appearing once. Sequenced patients had shown CD8+CD57+ cell expansion by flow cytometry. Severe acquired aplastic anemia was diagnosed in all patients. At the time of blood sampling, patients had not yet received any therapy.

The rearrangement joins TRBV2 to TRBJ2-7; TRBD1 might be the D (6 bases). The receptor comes from a human donor with aplastic anemia. The specimen was sorted CD4+, CD8+, or CD8+CD57+ T cells (not recorded which) from PBMCs. CDR3 residues: CASSSQGGLVYEQYF. The CDR3 DNA is TGTGCCAGCAGCTCACAGGGTGGGCTAGTATACGAGCAGTACTTC.